This entry lists 26 T cell receptor beta chains sequenced from one sample in a study of early T cells in non-severe SARS-CoV-2 infection. In TCRdb, the 5' RACE reads were re-called with MiXCR into one record per CDR3 protein. The sample has about 70,000 distinct CDR3 sequences; approximately 12% are singletons. Sequenced here: whole blood, sampled at baseline. These receptor sequences come from an adult who was a healthcare worker with PCR-confirmed SARS-CoV-2 infection or an uninfected control (not recorded which). The donor label of this sample is uncertain.

V gene TRBV6-2 or TRBV6-3 combines with J gene TRBJ2-3; D gene unclear. Between the trimmed V and J ends, which lost 10 bases and 4 bases, there was a span of 9 bases. The CDR3 runs to 11 residues. Germline V CDR1 and CDR2: MNHEY, SVGEGT. Here the CDR3 DNA reads TGTGCCACTGGGCAATCAGATACGCAGTATTTT. It specifies CATGQSDTQYF.

This chain joins TRBV20-1 and TRBJ2-2; D call uncertain. Trimming left V 4 bases short and J 7 bases short, with 13 bases between. The CDR3 covers 13 residues. Per the germline V gene, CDR1 is DFQATT and CDR2 is SNEGSKA (reference sequence). The CDR3 bases are TGCAGTGCTATCTCCCTAGTTGGCGGGGAGCTGTTTTTT. It translates to CSAISLVGGELFF.

Relative to its sample, this clonotype is medium-sized. The gene calls are TRBV2 and TRBJ2-2; either TRBD1 or TRBD2 may fit D (5 bases each). The CDR3 runs to 15 residues. Per germline, CDR1 SNHLY and CDR2 FYNNEI. V was shortened by 3 bases and J by 10 bases, with 18 bases between the two germline ends. The CDR3 region has the DNA TGTGCCAGCAGTGAGCTACCGGGACCCCCGGCGGAGCTGTTTTTT. Its translation is CASSELPGPPAELFF.

The V call is TRBV3-1, the J call TRBJ2-2, with 13 bases fitting TRBD2. CDR1 and CDR2 (germline): LGHDT, YNNKEL (reference sequence). V was pared by 1 base and J by 6 bases, with 5 bases of the junction left unmatched. The CDR3 contains 17 residues. The CDR3 coding sequence is TGTGCCAGCAGCCAAGGATCCGGGACTAGCGGGGCCGGGGAGCTGTTTTTT. This sequence encodes CASSQGSGTSGAGELFF.

This clonotype was detected many times. The rearrangement links TRBV20-1 to TRBJ2-1; 9 bases are a match to TRBD2. The CDR3 covers 15 residues. Germline V gives CDR1 DFQATT, CDR2 SNEGSKA (reference sequence). The V segment lost 0 bases and the J segment 3 bases; nucleotides outside the gene matches: 3. CDR3 sequence reads: CSARDIAGVYNEQFF. DNA for the CDR3: TGCAGTGCTAGAGATATAGCGGGAGTCTACAATGAGCAGTTCTTC.

This chain links TRBV11-2 with TRBJ2-3; 8 bases agree with TRBD1. Trimming removed 5 bases from V and 3 bases from J; junction bases left unmatched: 16. Germline CDR1 SGHAT, CDR2 FQNNGV. This CDR3 is built from 18 residues. As DNA, the CDR3 is TGTGCCAGCAGCCCCCTCAGGGGGCGAAAGGAGAGGACAGATACGCAGTATTTT. Its translation is CASSPLRGRKERTDTQYF.

The chain is built from TRBV7-6 and TRBJ2-2; D is perhaps TRBD1 or TRBD2 (5 bases each). V was pared by 2 bases and J by 4 bases, with 11 bases between. The CDR3 loop spans 15 amino acids. Germline loops: CDR1 SGHVS, CDR2 FNYEAQ. The CDR3 loop is CASSLSGAGTGELFF. The DNA of the CDR3 is TGTGCCAGCAGCTTATCCGGGGCGGGCACCGGGGAGCTGTTTTTT.

This clonotype was detected ten times or more. This chain connects TRBV2 to TRBJ2-4; 7 bases match TRBD2. V shed 6 bases, J shed 8 bases, and the junction held 10 bases outside the gene matches. The CDR3 spans 14 residues. CDR1 and CDR2 (germline): SNHLY, FYNNEI. Here the CDR3 DNA reads TGTGCCAGCAGCCAGGAACACCGGGGGGACATTCAGTACTTC. Translated: CASSQEHRGDIQYF.

This chain uses TRBV5-1 with TRBJ2-5, with 8 bases lining up with TRBD2. The trim removed 4 bases at V and 5 bases at J, leaving 7 bases unmatched. The CDR3 spans 14 residues. Germline loops: CDR1 SGHRS, CDR2 YFSETQ. The CDR3 sequence: CASSGETSVETQYF. The CDR3 nucleotides read TGCGCCAGCAGCGGAGAGACTAGCGTGGAGACCCAGTACTTC.

This chain joins TRBV5-1 and TRBJ1-2, with 8 bases identical to TRBD1. J gave up 2 bases and V 4 bases, and 7 bases lay outside the gene matches. The CDR3 covers 15 residues. Germline CDR1 and CDR2: SGHRS and YFSETQ. This chain's CDR3 is CASSRTGGENYGYTF. The CDR3 bases are TGCGCCAGCAGCCGTACAGGGGGAGAAAACTATGGCTACACCTTC.

The table lists this clonotype with many counts. This chain joins TRBV19 and TRBJ1-2; no reliable D call. The V end was cut by 3 bases, the J end by 4 bases, with 6 bases between. The CDR3 is 12 amino acids. From germline, CDR1 is LNHDA and CDR2 SQIVND (reference sequence). CDR3: CASSIRGYGYTF. The CDR3, as DNA: TGTGCCAGTAGTATTCGGGGCTATGGCTACACCTTC. Variable domain in full (rest from reference TRBV19 and TRBJ1-2): DGGITQSPKYLFRKEGQNVTLSCEQNLNHDAMYWYRQDPGQGLRLIYYSQIVNDFQKGDIAEGYSVSREKKESFPLTVTSAQKNPTAFYLCASSIRGYGYTFGSGTRLTVV.

The chain uses TRBV13 and TRBJ2-7; D perhaps matches TRBD2 (5 bases). V lost 5 bases and J lost 5, with 13 bases in between. Looked up from germline, CDR1 is PRHDT and CDR2 is FYEKMQ (reference sequence). This CDR3 is 13 amino acids long. The CDR3 protein is CASSTQLVHEQYF. CDR3 DNA: TGTGCCAGCAGCACCCAACTAGTCCACGAGCAGTACTTC.

This clonotype was seen only a few times. This chain uses TRBV4-2 with TRBJ1-1; D is undetermined. Deletions cut 4 bases from V and 2 bases from J, with 14 bases between. The CDR3 is 15 amino acids. Germline values: CDR1 LGHNA, CDR2 YNFKEQ. The CDR3 region is CASSLHAGSNTEAFF. The DNA for the CDR3 is TGTGCCAGCAGCCTCCACGCGGGCTCTAACACTGAAGCTTTCTTT.

This clonotype came up many times. V is TRBV20-1 and J is TRBJ2-5; D perhaps matches TRBD1 (6 bases). There are 15 residues in the CDR3. Germline V CDR1 and CDR2: DFQATT, SNEGSKA (reference sequence). V lost 0 bases and J 5 bases, leaving 16 bases between the germline ends. In DNA, the CDR3 is TGCAGTGCTAGAGACCTGGGGGCGGGTTCGGAGACCCAGTACTTC. It translates to CSARDLGAGSETQYF.

Only a few counts were recorded for this clonotype. The V gene is TRBV11-2, the J gene TRBJ2-3, with D maybe TRBD1 (6 bases). The CDR3 has 15 amino acids. Germline V gene lookup returns CDR1 SGHAT and CDR2 FQNNGV. Trimming removed 10 bases from V and 1 base from J, with 18 bases in between. CDR3 in amino acids: CATNRVQGRTDTQYF. CDR3 DNA: TGTGCCACCAACAGGGTTCAAGGCCGCACAGATACGCAGTATTTT.

V and J are TRBV29-1 and TRBJ2-3; tentative D call: TRBD2 (6 bases). The CDR3 spans 15 residues. Germline CDR1 SQVTM, CDR2 ANQGSEA. Between the trimmed V and J ends, which lost 4 bases and 6 bases, there was a span of 20 bases. CDR3 in amino acids: CSVGSGSAGRDTQYF. CDR3 sequence (DNA): TGCAGCGTTGGGTCCGGGTCCGCGGGGCGGGATACGCAGTATTTT.

The genes are TRBV18 and TRBJ2-1; the match to TRBD1 covers 7 bases. There are 13 residues in the CDR3. Germline assignment: CDR1 KGHSH and CDR2 LQKENI. The trim removed 3 bases at V and 10 bases at J, leaving 6 bases unmatched. CDR3: CASSPYGQEEQFF. CDR3 nucleotide sequence: TGTGCCAGCTCACCTTACGGACAGGAGGAGCAGTTCTTC.

The V and J genes are TRBV19 and TRBJ2-1; a possible D gene is TRBD2 (6 bases). V lost 2 bases to trimming and J lost 6 bases, with 11 bases between them. The CDR3 covers 14 residues. Germline CDR1 is LNHDA and CDR2 is SQIVND (reference sequence). CDR3 amino acids: CASSITSPSNEQFF. The CDR3 DNA reads as TGTGCCAGTAGTATAACTAGCCCCTCCAATGAGCAGTTCTTC.

The rearrangement links TRBV12-3 or TRBV12-4 to TRBJ1-1, with D perhaps TRBD1 (6 bases). V was clipped by 5 bases and J by 3 bases, with 13 bases between them. This CDR3 is 14 amino acids long. The CDR3 region is CASSLRGGDTEAFF. CDR3 nucleotide sequence: TGTGCCAGCAGTCTAAGGGGGGGTGACACTGAAGCTTTCTTT.

V and J are TRBV2 and TRBJ1-1, with a tentative D call TRBD1 (6 bases). This CDR3 is 14 amino acids long. The V end lost 7 bases, the J end lost 3 bases, and 15 bases lay between the germline ends. In germline, CDR1 is SNHLY, CDR2 FYNNEI. The CDR3 DNA is TGTGCCAGCACCTACAGGGTTAAAGACACTGAAGCTTTCTTT. Residues: CASTYRVKDTEAFF. The full variable domain, in which reference TRBV2 and TRBJ1-1 provide the parts outside the CDR3, is EPEVTQTPSHQVTQMGQEVILRCVPISNHLYFYWYRQILGQKVEFLVSFYNNEISEKSEIFDDQFSVERPDGSNFTLKIRSTKLEDSAMYFCASTYRVKDTEAFFGQGTRLTVV.

The table lists this clonotype with a few counts. The J gene is TRBJ2-7, the V gene TRBV3-1; perhaps D is TRBD1 or TRBD2 (5 bases each). V shed 4 bases and J shed 5 bases, with 15 bases lying between them. Germline lookup yields CDR1 LGHDT and CDR2 YNNKEL (reference sequence). The CDR3 is made up of 14 amino acids. The CDR3 region has the DNA TGTGCCAGCAGCCCTAGTGAGGGGTTCAACGAGCAGTACTTC. It translates to CASSPSEGFNEQYF.

V is TRBV20-1 and J is TRBJ2-6, with D unresolved. The V gene's germline CDR1 is DFQATT and CDR2 SNEGSKA (reference sequence). The CDR3 contains 13 residues. Trimming cost V 2 bases and J 2 bases, with 4 bases left between them. CDR3 sequence reads: CSARMAGANVLTF. CDR3 sequence (DNA): TGCAGTGCTAGAATGGCTGGGGCCAACGTCCTGACTTTC.

In its sample, this clonotype was seen many times. The chain recombines TRBV18 with TRBJ1-1, with 9 bases fitting TRBD1. Germline CDR1 is KGHSH and CDR2 is LQKENI. This CDR3 contains 14 residues. The junction had 3 bases not matched to a gene; V was cut back by 4 bases and J by 3 bases. The CDR3 DNA follows: TGTGCCAGCTCACAACGGGACAGGGACACTGAAGCTTTCTTT. Translated, it gives CASSQRDRDTEAFF.

Only one count was recorded for this clonotype. This chain connects TRBV10-3 to TRBJ2-7, with a possible D match to TRBD2 (6 bases). This CDR3 spans 14 amino acids. Trimming left V 6 bases short and J 5 bases short, with 17 bases between. Germline V gives CDR1 ENHRY, CDR2 SYGVKD. The CDR3 DNA reads TGTGCCATCAGCCGGGAGAGACTAGGGAACGAGCAGTACTTC. This codes for CAISRERLGNEQYF.

This chain uses TRBV19 with TRBJ1-2; TRBD1 matches at 7 bases. CDR1 is LNHDA, CDR2 SQIVND, per germline (reference sequence). The CDR3 consists of 15 residues. V dropped 5 bases and J dropped 1; count of bases not matched to a gene: 7. In DNA, the CDR3 is TGTGCCAGTAGTGCACGGGACAGATTTAACTATGGCTACACCTTC. It specifies CASSARDRFNYGYTF.

This clonotype was seen a handful of times. The chain uses TRBV27 and TRBJ2-7; the D gene could be TRBD1 or TRBD2 (5 bases each). Trimming cost V 6 bases and J 2 bases, with 14 bases left between them. The CDR3 spans 14 residues. The germline V gene has CDR1 MNHEY and CDR2 SMNVEV (reference sequence). The CDR3 spells CASSVGRGPYEQYF. The CDR3, as DNA: TGTGCCAGCAGCGTGGGACGAGGGCCCTACGAGCAGTACTTC.